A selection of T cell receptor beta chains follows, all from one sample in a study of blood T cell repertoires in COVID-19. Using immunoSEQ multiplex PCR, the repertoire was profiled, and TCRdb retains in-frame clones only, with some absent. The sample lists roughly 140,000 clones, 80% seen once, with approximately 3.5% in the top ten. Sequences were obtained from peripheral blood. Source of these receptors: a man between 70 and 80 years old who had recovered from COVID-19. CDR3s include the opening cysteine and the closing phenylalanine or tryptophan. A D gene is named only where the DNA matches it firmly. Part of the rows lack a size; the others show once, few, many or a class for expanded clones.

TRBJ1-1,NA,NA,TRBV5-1,CASSQTEGGNLNTEAFF,TGCGCCAGCAGCCAGACGGAAGGGGGTAACCTGAACACTGAAGCTTTCTTT
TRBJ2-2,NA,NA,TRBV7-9,CASSLGAGLLGANTGELFF,TGTGCCAGCAGCTTGGGGGCGGGCTTACTTGGGGCGAACACCGGGGAGCTGTTTTTT
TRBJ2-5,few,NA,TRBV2,CASSEGGAAQETQYF,TGTGCCAGCAGTGAAGGTGGGGCAGCCCAAGAGACCCAGTACTTC
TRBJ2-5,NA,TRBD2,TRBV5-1,CASSLYDEGLAPQETQYF,TGCGCCAGCAGCTTGTATGATGAGGGACTAGCGCCGCAAGAGACCCAGTACTTC
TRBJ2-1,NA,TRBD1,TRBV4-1,CASRRRTGSYNEQFF,TGCGCCAGCAGACGAAGGACAGGGTCCTACAATGAGCAGTTCTTC
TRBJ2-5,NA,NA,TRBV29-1,CSVGVETQYF,TGCAGCGTAGGGGTCGAGACCCAGTACTTC
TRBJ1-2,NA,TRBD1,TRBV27,CASSDPGTGAYTF,TGTGCCAGCAGTGATCCCGGGACAGGAGCCTACACCTTC
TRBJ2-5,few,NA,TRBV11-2,CASSLHRQEQETQYF,TGTGCCAGCAGCTTACATAGACAGGAACAAGAGACCCAGTACTTC
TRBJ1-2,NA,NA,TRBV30,CAWSPEVRGYTF,TGTGCCTGGAGCCCCGAAGTGAGAGGCTACACCTTC
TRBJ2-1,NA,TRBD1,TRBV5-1,CASSQGDSYNEQFF,TGCGCCAGCAGTCAGGGGGACTCCTACAATGAGCAGTTCTTC
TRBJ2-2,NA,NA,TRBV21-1,CANQKADTGELFF,TGTGCCAACCAGAAAGCGGACACCGGGGAGCTGTTTTTT
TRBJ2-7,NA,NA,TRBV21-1,CASGKGGGTSGILRYEQYF,TGTGCCAGCGGAAAAGGGGGTGGGACTAGCGGGATTCTAAGGTACGAGCAGTACTTC
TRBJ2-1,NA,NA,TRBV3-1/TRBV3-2,CASSQTGDPISYNEQFF,TGTGCCAGCAGCCAAACGGGAGACCCTATCTCCTACAATGAGCAGTTCTTC
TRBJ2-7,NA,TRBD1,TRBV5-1,CASSPRTGGFYEQYF,TGCGCCAGCAGCCCTCGGACAGGGGGCTTCTACGAGCAGTACTTC
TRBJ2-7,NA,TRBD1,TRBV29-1,CSVELRDRDYEQYF,TGCAGCGTTGAACTACGGGACAGAGACTACGAGCAGTACTTC
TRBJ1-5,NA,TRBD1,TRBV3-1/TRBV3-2,CASSGGFSNQPQHF,TGTGCCAGTTCAGGGGGATTTAGCAATCAGCCCCAGCATTTT
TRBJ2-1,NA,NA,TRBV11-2,CASSSGITKRFF,TGTGCCAGCAGCTCGGGTATAACCAAGAGGTTCTTC
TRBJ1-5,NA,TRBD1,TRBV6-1,CASSDPTGRNQPQHF,TGTGCCAGCAGTGACCCGACAGGGCGGAATCAGCCCCAGCATTTT